These 32 T cell receptor beta chains share one sample of origin, sequenced in a study of vaccination effects on CD4 cells after COVID-19. Antigen-specific CD4+ T cells were expanded with viral peptide pools in the ViraFEST assay before sequencing. Isolating CD4+ T cells followed about 11 days of culture. Sequencing was performed with immunoSEQ multiplex PCR; in TCRdb, only in-frame clones are kept and a portion is missing. The table lists about 20,000 clones, around three quarters of them singletons, with roughly a sixth in the top ten. For these receptors, no antigen is known. The source was CD4+ T cells from PBMCs cultured with HCoV-229E spike peptides, collected before COVID-19 vaccination. These receptors came from a human donor who received a COVID-19 vaccine.

This rearrangement joins TRBV5-1 to TRBJ2-1; D perhaps matches TRBD2 (5 bases). With 2 bases removed from V and 4 bases from J, the gap between germline ends came to 19 bases. Germline V gene sequence: CDR1 SGHRS, CDR2 YFSETQ. The CDR3 spans 17 residues. The CDR3: CASSLTRLTIRYNEQFF. CDR3 nucleotide sequence: TGCGCCAGCAGCTTAACCCGACTAACTATTCGATACAATGAGCAGTTCTTC.

The chain has TRBV4-2 and TRBJ1-4; no reliable D call. Trimming removed 4 bases at V and 4 bases at J, with 16 bases between. Germline V gene data show CDR1 as LGHNA and CDR2 as YNFKEQ. The CDR3 consists of 16 residues. The CDR3 DNA follows: TGTGCCAGCAGCCCTAGGAGCGGTATGGGTAATGAAAAACTGTTTTTT. It yields the protein CASSPRSGMGNEKLFF.

The J gene is TRBJ1-1, the V gene TRBV5-4, with unresolved D. The CDR3 consists of 14 residues. V was pared by 3 bases and J by 3 bases, with 12 bases between. Per the germline V gene, CDR1 is SGHNT and CDR2 is YYREEE (reference sequence). CDR3 sequence: CASSSSSLDTEAFF. As DNA, the CDR3 is TGTGCCAGCAGCTCCAGTTCATTGGACACTGAAGCTTTCTTT.

The chain uses TRBV18 and TRBJ1-6; weak D call: TRBD1 (6 bases). The CDR3 length is 16 residues. Trimming removed 3 bases at V and 7 bases at J, with 16 bases between. The germline V gene encodes CDR1 KGHSH and CDR2 LQKENI. CDR3 in DNA: TGTGCCAGCTCACCGGTGGGGGGGGCGACGAATTCACCCCTCCACTTT. Protein: CASSPVGGATNSPLHF.

This clone was seen a few times. The chain has TRBV28 and TRBJ1-1, with D hard to call. V lost 5 bases and J lost 3, with 7 bases in between. This CDR3 is built from 12 residues. CDR1 MDHEN and CDR2 SYDVKM come from the germline V gene. In DNA, the CDR3 is TGTGCCAGCAGTCTCGGATACACTGAAGCTTTCTTT. This translates into CASSLGYTEAFF. The complete variable domain, with remaining parts taken from reference TRBV28 and TRBJ1-1, reads DVKVTQSSRYLVKRTGEKVFLECVQDMDHENMFWYRQDPGLGLRLIYFSYDVKMKEKGDIPEGYSVSREKKERFSLILESASTNQTSMYLCASSLGYTEAFFGQGTRLTVV.

V gene TRBV5-1 combines with J gene TRBJ2-1; 11 bases line up with TRBD1. CDR1 and CDR2 from the germline V gene are SGHRS and YFSETQ. The V and J ends lost 6 bases and 3 bases, in that order; junction bases with no gene match: 2. The CDR3 is made up of 14 amino acids. CDR3 loop: CASKDRGHYNEQFF. The CDR3 nucleotides are TGCGCCAGCAAGGACAGGGGGCACTACAATGAGCAGTTCTTC. The complete variable domain, with remaining parts taken from reference TRBV5-1 and TRBJ2-1, reads KAGVTQTPRYLIKTRGQQVTLSCSPISGHRSVSWYQQTPGQGLQFLFEYFSETQRNKGNFPGRFSGRQFSNSRSEMNVSTLELGDSALYLCASKDRGHYNEQFFGPGTRLTVL.

This chain links TRBV15 with TRBJ2-1; TRBD2 agrees at 7 bases. Germline CDR1 reads LNHNV; CDR2 reads YYDKDF (reference sequence). The CDR3 is made up of 16 amino acids. The V gene end was trimmed by 2 bases and the J gene end by 6 bases; junction bases not matched to a gene: 10. In nucleotides, the CDR3 is TGTGCCACCAGCAGACCGGCCAGCGGGAAGGGCAATGAGCAGTTCTTC. Translated, it gives CATSRPASGKGNEQFF. Full variable domain (outside the CDR3, taken from reference TRBV15 and TRBJ2-1): DAMVIQNPRYQVTQFGKPVTLSCSQTLNHNVMYWYQQKSSQAPKLLFHYYDKDFNNEADTPDNFQSRRPNTSFCFLDIRSPGLGDTAMYLCATSRPASGKGNEQFFGPGTRLTVL.

The sample holds a few counts of this clone. The rearrangement joins TRBV6-5 to TRBJ2-7, with D possibly TRBD2 on 6 matching bases. There are 14 residues in the CDR3. Trimming cost V 7 bases and J 6 bases, with 19 bases left between them. Germline V gene sequence: CDR1 MNHEY, CDR2 SVGAGI. CDR3 sequence: CASTRTTIIGEQYF. Written as DNA, the CDR3 is TGTGCCAGCACCCGGACTACTATAATCGGCGAGCAGTACTTC.

The rearrangement uses TRBV6-5 and TRBJ1-1; D is possibly TRBD1 (5 bases). With 5 bases removed from V and 2 bases from J, the gap between germline ends came to 12 bases. The CDR3 totals 14 residues. Germline V gives CDR1 MNHEY, CDR2 SVGAGI. CDR3 DNA sequence: TGTGCCAGCAGTCCACCGGGACTTAACACTGAAGCTTTCTTT. Translation: CASSPPGLNTEAFF.

The chain combines TRBV27 with TRBJ1-4; D is undetermined. The CDR3 is 14 residues long. V shed 5 bases and J shed 8 bases, with 15 bases lying between them. CDR1 MNHEY and CDR2 SMNVEV come from the germline V gene (reference sequence). The CDR3 loop is CASSINGVSEKLFF. The DNA of the CDR3 is TGTGCCAGCAGTATTAATGGGGTTTCCGAAAAACTGTTTTTT.

This chain uses TRBV2 with TRBJ2-6, with no clear D. Trimming removed 2 bases from V and 0 bases from J, with 8 bases in between. The CDR3 loop spans 16 amino acids. Germline V gives CDR1 SNHLY, CDR2 FYNNEI. CDR3 sequence: CASSELGSSGANVLTF. CDR3 in DNA: TGTGCCAGCAGTGAATTAGGCTCCTCTGGGGCCAACGTCCTGACTTTC.

The V call is TRBV6-5, the J call TRBJ1-6, with TRBD1 matching over 10 bases. The germline CDR1 and CDR2 sequences are MNHEY and SVGAGI. This CDR3 spans 13 amino acids. V lost 6 bases to trimming and J lost 7 bases; unmatched junction nucleotides: 0. The chain's CDR3 is CASRGQGNSPLHF. The DNA for the CDR3 is TGTGCCAGCAGGGGACAGGGGAATTCACCCCTCCACTTT.

This clone appeared a single time. The chain combines TRBV18 with TRBJ2-2; perhaps TRBD2 as D (5 bases). Trimming removed 3 bases from V and 4 bases from J, with 9 bases in between. There are 14 residues in the CDR3. CDR1 and CDR2 (germline): KGHSH, LQKENI. The CDR3 nucleotides read TGTGCCAGCTCACCGGACTTGAGCACCGGGGAGCTGTTTTTT. This encodes CASSPDLSTGELFF.

The chain employs TRBV6-1 and TRBJ1-5; possible D gene TRBD1, 5 bases. V lost 3 bases and J lost 9, with 18 bases in between. CDR1 and CDR2 (germline): MNHNS, SASEGT. The CDR3 length is 15 residues. The CDR3 coding sequence is TGTGCCAGCAGTGAGGGACCGGACGGGTCTTCGCCCCAGCATTTT. This codes for CASSEGPDGSSPQHF.

Written as DNA, the CDR3 is TGCAGTGCTAGTCTGGGGCTTGCCTATGGCTACACCTTC. Protein sequence: CSASLGLAYGYTF. The chain joins TRBV20-1 to TRBJ1-2, with D tentatively TRBD1 (5 bases). The CDR3 totals 13 residues. V was pared by 3 bases and J by 4 bases, with 12 bases between. The germline V gene has CDR1 DFQATT and CDR2 SNEGSKA (reference sequence).

This clone was seen only a few times. The J gene is TRBJ1-1, the V gene TRBV18; D is unresolved. Trimming stripped 4 bases from V and 11 bases from J, with 23 bases between. Per germline, CDR1 KGHSH and CDR2 LQKENI. This CDR3 comprises 15 residues. CDR3 bases: TGTGCCAGCTCACTTACCTACCTCCGGGATCGGAGGGCTTTCTTT. Its protein is CASSLTYLRDRRAFF. Using reference TRBV18 and TRBJ1-1 for the parts outside the CDR3, the full variable domain is NAGVMQNPRHLVRRRGQEARLRCSPMKGHSHVYWYRQLPEEGLKFMVYLQKENIIDESGMPKERFSAEFPKEGPSILRIQQVVRGDSAAYFCASSLTYLRDRRAFFGQGTRLTVV.

The chain combines TRBV5-1 with TRBJ1-6, with a tentative D call TRBD1 (5 bases). This CDR3 is 15 amino acids long. V was shortened by 5 bases and J by 10 bases, with 19 bases between the two germline ends. Germline loops: CDR1 SGHRS, CDR2 YFSETQ. The CDR3 sequence: CASSPSGDPDSPLHF. As DNA, the CDR3 is TGCGCCAGCAGTCCCTCGGGGGACCCGGACTCACCCCTCCACTTT.

The chain recombines TRBV6-5 with TRBJ1-3; D gene ambiguous. V shed 0 bases and J shed 4 bases, with 10 bases lying between them. The germline gives CDR1 MNHEY, CDR2 SVGAGI. CDR3 length: 15 residues. In nucleotides, the CDR3 is TGTGCCAGCAGTTACTCGATCACGGGAGGAAACACCATATATTTT. It encodes CASSYSITGGNTIYF.

The V call is TRBV5-1, the J call TRBJ2-5, with D perhaps assigned TRBD1 or TRBD2 (5 bases each). Trimming pared 1 base from V and 4 bases from J, leaving 8 bases between. Germline values: CDR1 SGHRS, CDR2 YFSETQ. The CDR3 is made up of 13 amino acids. CDR3 sequence: CASSLTGGETQYF. In nucleotides, the CDR3 is TGCGCCAGCAGCTTGACAGGAGGAGAGACCCAGTACTTC.

The chain recombines TRBV4-2 with TRBJ2-3; D perhaps matches TRBD2 (5 bases). This CDR3 contains 15 residues. Germline loops: CDR1 LGHNA, CDR2 YNFKEQ. Trimming took off 0 bases at V and 1 base at J, with 8 bases between the two ends. CDR3 protein: CASSQEFGGTDTQYF. The CDR3 nucleotides are TGTGCCAGCAGCCAAGAATTCGGGGGCACAGATACGCAGTATTTT.

Only a few counts were recorded for this clone. The chain uses TRBV7-9 and TRBJ1-2; D not certain. V lost 7 bases and J 8 bases, leaving 14 bases between the germline ends. CDR3 length: 12 amino acids. CDR1 and CDR2 (germline): SEHNR, FQNEAQ (reference sequence). The CDR3 loop reads CASNGRRGGYTF. The CDR3 bases are TGTGCCAGCAACGGACGACGGGGAGGCTACACCTTC.

This clone was recorded a few times. The rearrangement joins TRBV11-2 to TRBJ2-3; 13 nucleotides line up with TRBD2. The germline gives CDR1 SGHAT, CDR2 FQNNGV. The CDR3 contains 16 residues. The V segment lost 5 bases and the J segment 6 bases; nucleotides outside the gene matches: 8. CDR3 sequence: CASSRTSGSGRDTQYF. CDR3 DNA sequence: TGTGCCAGCAGCCGGACTAGCGGGAGTGGTCGGGATACGCAGTATTTT.

The rearrangement uses TRBV30 and TRBJ2-1; D remains ambiguous. Germline V gene lookup returns CDR1 GTSNPN and CDR2 SVGIG (reference sequence). The CDR3 extends over 13 amino acids. The V end lost 0 bases, the J end lost 6 bases, and 9 bases lay between the germline ends. This CDR3 is CAWSVYPPNEQFF. Here the CDR3 DNA reads TGTGCCTGGAGTGTTTACCCCCCCAATGAGCAGTTCTTC. The variable domain in full, completed from reference TRBV30 and TRBJ2-1, reads SQTIHQWPATLVQPVGSPLSLECTVEGTSNPNLYWYRQAAGRGLQLLFYSVGIGQISSEVPQNLSASRPQDRQFILSSKKLLLSDSGFYLCAWSVYPPNEQFFGPGTRLTVL.

The rearrangement uses TRBV5-1 and TRBJ2-3; maybe TRBD2 (6 bases). Trimming removed 2 bases at V and 4 bases at J, with 14 bases between. This CDR3 region has 15 residues. Germline V gene sequence: CDR1 SGHRS, CDR2 YFSETQ. CDR3 DNA: TGCGCCAGCAGCTTCGAGGGAAGGAGGGCAGATACGCAGTATTTT. Translation gives CASSFEGRRADTQYF.

The genes are TRBV11-2 and TRBJ2-2; D may be TRBD1 (5 bases). The CDR3 extends over 16 amino acids. The V end was cut by 3 bases, the J end by 4 bases, with 15 bases between. Germline V CDR1 and CDR2: SGHAT, FQNNGV. The CDR3 region is CASSFGHTVTTGELFF. The DNA of the CDR3 is TGTGCCAGCAGCTTTGGACATACCGTGACCACCGGGGAGCTGTTTTTT.

This clone was seen a few times. The chain is built from TRBV10-3 and TRBJ2-2; D gene unclear. Germline loops: CDR1 ENHRY, CDR2 SYGVKD. Trimming pared 2 bases from V and 2 bases from J, leaving 3 bases between. The CDR3 is 13 residues long. CDR3 in amino acids: CAISEENTGELFF. DNA of the CDR3: TGTGCCATCAGTGAGGAAAACACCGGGGAGCTGTTTTTT.

The chain links TRBV5-1 to TRBJ2-7; 9 bases map to TRBD1. CDR3 length: 13 amino acids. V shed 3 bases and J 6 bases; nucleotides not matched to a gene: 4. CDR1 and CDR2 (germline): SGHRS, YFSETQ. Written as DNA, the CDR3 is TGCGCCAGCAGCTCTGGGACAGGGAGCGAGCAGTACTTC. Its translation: CASSSGTGSEQYF.

This chain connects TRBV5-6 to TRBJ2-1; 11 nucleotides align to TRBD1. The CDR3 covers 15 residues. Germline CDR1 reads SGHDT; CDR2 reads YYEEEE. V shed 5 bases and J 4 bases; nucleotides not matched to a gene: 5. The chain's CDR3 is CASRNGQGAYNEQFF. The CDR3 bases are TGTGCCAGCAGAAACGGACAGGGGGCGTACAATGAGCAGTTCTTC.

This chain joins TRBV27 and TRBJ1-2; 12 bases map to TRBD1. Germline V gives CDR1 MNHEY, CDR2 SMNVEV (reference sequence). The junction had 11 bases not matched to a gene; V was cut back by 5 bases and J by 4 bases. This CDR3 spans 17 amino acids. Written as DNA, the CDR3 is TGTGCCAGCAGTCCCGGTACCGGGACAGGGGGCGGCTATGGCTACACCTTC. It translates to CASSPGTGTGGGYGYTF.

The CDR3 here is CASSLEGQSHEQYF. The DNA for the CDR3 is TGTGCCAGCAGCTTAGAAGGACAGAGCCACGAGCAGTACTTC. This chain joins TRBV11-3 and TRBJ2-7; D may be TRBD1 (6 bases). This CDR3 contains 14 residues. The germline CDR1 and CDR2 sequences are SGHNT and YENEEA. V was shortened by 0 bases and J by 5 bases, with 11 bases between the two germline ends.

The chain links TRBV18 to TRBJ2-5; D possibly corresponds to TRBD1 (6 bases). Trimming cost V 3 bases and J 1 base, with 9 bases left between them. Germline V gene data show CDR1 as KGHSH and CDR2 as LQKENI. The CDR3 sequence is 14 residues long. This chain's CDR3 is CASSPQTGQETQYF. In DNA form, the CDR3 reads TGTGCCAGCTCACCCCAGACAGGCCAAGAGACCCAGTACTTC.

This chain joins TRBV7-9 and TRBJ1-5; 7 bases map to TRBD1. V shed 4 bases, J shed 3 bases, and the junction held 12 bases outside the gene matches. CDR1 and CDR2 (germline): SEHNR, FQNEAQ (reference sequence). CDR3 size: 17 residues. The CDR3 sequence is CASSSYIGTVTNQPQHF. In nucleotides, the CDR3 is TGTGCCAGCAGCTCATACATTGGGACAGTGACCAATCAGCCCCAGCATTTT.